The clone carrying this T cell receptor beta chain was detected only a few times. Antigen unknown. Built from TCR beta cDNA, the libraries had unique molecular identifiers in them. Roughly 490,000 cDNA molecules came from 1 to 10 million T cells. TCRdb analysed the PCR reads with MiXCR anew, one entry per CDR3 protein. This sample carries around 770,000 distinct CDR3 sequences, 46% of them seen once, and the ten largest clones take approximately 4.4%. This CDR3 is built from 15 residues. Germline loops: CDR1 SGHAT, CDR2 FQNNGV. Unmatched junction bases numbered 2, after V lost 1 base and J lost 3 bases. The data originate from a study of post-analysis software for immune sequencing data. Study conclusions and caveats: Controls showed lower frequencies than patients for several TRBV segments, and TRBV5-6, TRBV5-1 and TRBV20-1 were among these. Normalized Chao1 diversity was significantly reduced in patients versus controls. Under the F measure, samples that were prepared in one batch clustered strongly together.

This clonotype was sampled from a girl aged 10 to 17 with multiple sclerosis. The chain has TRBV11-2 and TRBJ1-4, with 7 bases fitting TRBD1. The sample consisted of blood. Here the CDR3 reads CASSLADRANEKLFF. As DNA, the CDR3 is TGTGCCAGCAGCTTAGCAGACAGGGCTAATGAAAAACTGTTTTTT.